The rows below give T cell receptor beta chains drawn from one sample of a study of blood T cell repertoires in COVID-19. Measured with immunoSEQ multiplex PCR; TCRdb has only the in-frame clones, and not every one. The sample yields about 400,000 clones, 88% seen once. The specimen was PBMCs or T cells enriched from blood (not recorded which). Receptor source: a woman in her forties with acute COVID-19. The CDR3 runs from the conserved cysteine through the conserved F or W. Each record gives: V gene, CDR3 protein.

TRBV13 | CASSLGASVETQYF
TRBV6-2/TRBV6-3 | CASTPGGGNQPQHF
TRBV6-5 | CASSYSETSLYEQYF
TRBV2 | CASSELVYSYEQYF
TRBV14 | CASSHRMSHYGYTF
TRBV4-1 | CASSRIQGSGNTIYF
TRBV5-5 | CASSFQGGTEAFF
TRBV6-2/TRBV6-3 | CASSYIGDQPQHF
TRBV12-3/TRBV12-4 | CASRGSNTEAFF
TRBV3-1/TRBV3-2 | CASSRDRLDTQYF
TRBV12-3/TRBV12-4 | CASSNGPGDEQYF
TRBV7-6 | CASSLAPSGSHSYNEQFF
TRBV5-1 | CASSLSAVTYEQYF
TRBV7-8 | CASRVRRGADTQYF
TRBV5-5 | CASSLATRDRGFGYTF
TRBV2 | CASSGGQTREAFF
TRBV30 | CAIQANYGYTF
TRBV27 | CASGVTGQGFYEQYF
TRBV7-9 | CASSPGTSGGPRDTQYF
TRBV27 | CASSSSTYTGDIYGYTF
TRBV5-1 | CASSLAPSGAYEQYF
TRBV6-5 | CASSRRENTEAFF
TRBV5-1 | CASKGAGSTDTQYF
TRBV2 | CASSQGTGYGYTF
TRBV19 | CASSIRTESYEQYF
TRBV15 | CATSRRTGLGGYTF
TRBV5-5 | CASSLEGQGVYGYTF
TRBV24-1 | CATSDSQGTPQPQHF
TRBV29-1 | CSVVAQGNYGYTF
TRBV12-2 | CASRLQDRGGQPQHF
TRBV12-3/TRBV12-4 | CASSFPPGQPQHF
TRBV7-9 | CASSLAGGGAEAFF
TRBV30 | CAWSAGQGLGYTF
TRBV5-4 | CASNTDRVGEQYF
TRBV6-5 | CASTDRGLNTEAFF
TRBV19 | CASNQQGVETQYF
TRBV18 | CASSPNRAGGTNEKLFF
TRBV2 | CASSVGTGHGYTF
TRBV4-1 | CASSLGTGNTEAFF
TRBV5-1 | CASSENRGMNTEAFF
TRBV3-1/TRBV3-2 | CASSRSGVETQYF
TRBV4-1 | CASSPTKIGGTLNTGELFF
TRBV19 | CASRAGTGGNEKLFF
TRBV5-1 | CASSWDTRDGEKLFF
TRBV5-8 | CASSLVVGGLSGNTIYF
TRBV5-8 | CASSLAGQPNEKLFF
TRBV5-6 | CASSARLAAIFYEQYF
TRBV6-5 | CASSRTGRVGGYTF
TRBV3-1/TRBV3-2 | CASSQRGSGNTIYF
TRBV10-2 | CASSLIAGTYNEQFF
TRBV2 | CASSEGSPGEVGLNGYTF
TRBV5-1 | CASSLVGATNEKLFF
TRBV6-5 | CASSAGTGGNQPQHF
TRBV7-9 | CASSFGPQEGYGYTF